The subject of this entry is one T cell receptor beta chain. The clone's antigen remains unknown. No much larger clone is present one base from it, and per-base qualities are unavailable. This specimen belongs to a study of shared clonotypes between healthy human individuals (dated by TCRdb to about 2020). Concerning the study at large: A couple of women and a few men aged 18 to 49 years were included in the cohort. To estimate repertoire size and how much clonotypes are shared between individuals, the study performed deep sequencing of blood TCR repertoires from a handful of healthy adults. Different laboratories and diverse techniques were used to prepare libraries and sequence TCR repertoires, to increase sequencing depth and limit assay-specific biases. Between about 0.8 and 9 billion PBMCs per donor were obtained by leukapheresis.

Using the deep immunoSEQ assay, multiplex PCR amplified TCR CDR3 regions from genomic DNA. For each cell subset, the extracted genomic DNA was distributed evenly across all wells of several immunoSEQ 96-well plates, and each plate served as one replicate. For unsorted PBMC, each replicate PCR was loaded with roughly 270 ng genomic DNA, equivalent to 25,000 to 35,000 T cell genomes. Unsorted PBMC genomic DNA was sequenced across ten immunoSEQ deep assay plates. Purified libraries were measured with a Qubit 3.0 fluorometer, size-checked on a Bioanalyzer 2100, and measured again with the KAPA Library Quantification kit. Each immunoSEQ 96-well plate was sequenced on its own single-read 150-cycle Illumina NextSeq 550 flow cell. In the paper's pipeline: Because the immunoSEQ output held only junctional sequences and lacked quality scores, the filtering could not match the filtering applied to full-length reads. Sequences were annotated with PyIR, a Python wrapper for IgBLAST v1.9, and V/J genes and CDR3 were assigned using IMGT germline references. Reads were filtered out if the reads had weak V/J assignments (E-value above 1e-6), no CDR3, stop codons, out-of-frame junctions, or ambiguous translated residues. V3J clonotypes were defined as sequences sharing an identical inferred V gene, J gene, and CDR3 amino acid sequence. Percentage overlap between repertoires was calculated by dividing the number of shared unique clonotypes by the size of the smaller repertoire. Richness of each repertoire was evaluated using RTK rarefaction, the Chao1 estimator, and Recon v2.1 estimates of unobserved clonotypes. Drawn from immuneACCESS, this table holds only the in-frame rearrangements with V and J called that TCRdb kept. Clones are partly lost; checked studies trace under half to an unresolved V gene and leave the rest unexplained. The D gene and trimming were derived from the DNA, and the V and J assignments and clone size from that table. The sample contains 450,000 to 600,000 clones, 70% to 85% of them found a single time. The ten largest clones capture roughly 12% of the sample.

Based on the germline V gene (reference sequence), the CDR1 and CDR2 sequences are LNHNV and YYDKDF. Taken from cysteine to phenylalanine, the CDR3 has 15 residues. Only CDR3 DNA is held: 45 bases, read in frame from base 1. The V end loses 0 bases and the J end loses 0 bases, and a stretch of 9 bases separates them. Healthy HIV-negative adults with no recently reported acute infections or vaccinations were included as donors. All donors were Caucasian adults living in Nashville, Tennessee, USA. For unsorted samples, 75 million to 90 million PBMCs were counted and genomic DNA was extracted with the QIAamp DNA Blood Mini kit. After blood collection by leukapheresis, PBMCs were isolated using Ficoll-Histopaque density gradient centrifugation and then cryopreserved in the vapor phase of liquid nitrogen. Study-wide conclusions, independent of this receptor: Sampling was limited to blood, and TCR repertoires in tissue likely differ from TCR repertoires in blood. Based on pairwise subsampling, the degree of clonotype sharing among donors was expected to be affected by sequencing depth. Because the study included only a small number of donors, the genetic and exposure-history diversity represented was limited.

The sequence is built from TRBV15 and TRBJ2-7, with no confident D gene call. Specimen: PBMCs. The TCR comes from a woman aged 40 to 50 in good health. Some clones in this sample may be carry-over from other donors' samples. The CDR3 sequence is CATSRDLGNSYEQYF. The nucleotides read TGTGCCACCAGCAGAGATTTGGGGAACTCCTACGAGCAGTACTTC.